This T cell receptor (beta chain) was identified during a study of blood T cell repertoires in COVID-19. This CDR3 spans 15 amino acids. V lost 5 bases and J 0 bases, leaving 11 bases between the germline ends. Germline CDR1 is MNHEY and CDR2 is SVGEGT. Original analysis: Estimation of nucleated cell counts was performed using reference gene primer amplification. Here immunoSEQ multiplex PCR was the method, and the copy in TCRdb shows in-frame clones only, minus some. V, J and clone size are those of that table, while D and trimming were read from the DNA. The table records roughly 100,000 clones, around four fifths of them present only once.

Sequencing was carried out using peripheral blood. This receptor was taken from a woman aged 70-85 years with acute or convalescent COVID-19. The V gene is TRBV6-2 or TRBV6-3, the J gene TRBJ1-5; a weak D match, TRBD1 (6 bases). The CDR3 DNA follows: TGTGCCAGCAGTGTTCACAGGGATAGCAATCAGCCCCAGCATTTT. This codes for CASSVHRDSNQPQHF.